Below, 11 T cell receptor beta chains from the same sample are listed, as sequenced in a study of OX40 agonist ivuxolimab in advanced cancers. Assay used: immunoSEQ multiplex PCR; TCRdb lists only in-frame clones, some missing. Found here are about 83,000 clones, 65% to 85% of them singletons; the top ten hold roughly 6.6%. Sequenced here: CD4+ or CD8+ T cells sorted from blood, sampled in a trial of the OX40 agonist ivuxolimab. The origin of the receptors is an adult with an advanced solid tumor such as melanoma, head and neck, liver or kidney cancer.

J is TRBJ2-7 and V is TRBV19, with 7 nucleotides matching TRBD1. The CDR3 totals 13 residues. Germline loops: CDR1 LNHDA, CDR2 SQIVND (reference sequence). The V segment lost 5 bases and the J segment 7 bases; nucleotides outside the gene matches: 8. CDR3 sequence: CASSPGAGGEQYF. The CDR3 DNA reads TGTGCCAGTAGTCCCGGGGCAGGGGGTGAGCAGTACTTC.

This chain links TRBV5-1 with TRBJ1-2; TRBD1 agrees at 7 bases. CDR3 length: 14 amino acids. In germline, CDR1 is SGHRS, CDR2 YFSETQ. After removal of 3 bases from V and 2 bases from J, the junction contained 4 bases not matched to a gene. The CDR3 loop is CASSSGGTNYGYTF. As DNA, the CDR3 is TGCGCCAGCAGCTCAGGGGGAACCAACTATGGCTACACCTTC.

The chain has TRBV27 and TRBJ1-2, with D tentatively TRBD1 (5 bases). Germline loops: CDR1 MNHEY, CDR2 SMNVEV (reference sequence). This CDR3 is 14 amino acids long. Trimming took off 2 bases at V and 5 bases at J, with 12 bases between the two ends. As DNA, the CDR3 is TGTGCCAGCAGTTTAGGGACCGGGAAATATGGCTACACCTTC. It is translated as CASSLGTGKYGYTF.

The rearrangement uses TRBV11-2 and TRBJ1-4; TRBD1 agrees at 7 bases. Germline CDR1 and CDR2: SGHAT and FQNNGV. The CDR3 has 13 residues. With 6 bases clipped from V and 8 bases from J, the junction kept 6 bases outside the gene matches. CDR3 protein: CASSDRDGEKLFF. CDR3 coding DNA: TGTGCCAGCAGTGACAGGGATGGAGAAAAACTGTTTTTT. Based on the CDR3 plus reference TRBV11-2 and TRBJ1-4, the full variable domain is EAGVAQSPRYKIIEKRQSVAFWCNPISGHATLYWYQQILGQGPKLLIQFQNNGVVDDSQLPKDRFSAERLKGVDSTLKIQPAKLEDSAVYLCASSDRDGEKLFFGSGTQLSVL.

CDR3 DNA: TGTGCCAGCAGCCAAGAGTCGGCCAGCATCTATGGCTACACCTTC. Protein sequence: CASSQESASIYGYTF. The V call is TRBV14, the J call TRBJ1-2, with D unresolved. Germline V gene lookup returns CDR1 SGHDN and CDR2 FVKESK. V was trimmed by 0 bases and J by 4 bases, leaving 12 bases between them. The CDR3 consists of 15 residues.

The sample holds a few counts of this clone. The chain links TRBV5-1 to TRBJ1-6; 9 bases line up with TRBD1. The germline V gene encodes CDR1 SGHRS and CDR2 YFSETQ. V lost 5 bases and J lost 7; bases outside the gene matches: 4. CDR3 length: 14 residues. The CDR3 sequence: CASRPTGGNSPLHF. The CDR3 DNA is TGCGCCAGCAGGCCGACAGGGGGGAATTCACCCCTCCACTTT.

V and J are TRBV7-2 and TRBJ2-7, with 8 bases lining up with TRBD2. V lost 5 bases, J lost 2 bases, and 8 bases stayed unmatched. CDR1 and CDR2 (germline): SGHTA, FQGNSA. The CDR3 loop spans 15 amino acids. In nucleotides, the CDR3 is TGTGCCAGCAGCCGAGGTGGCGGGAGGACCTACGAGCAGTACTTC. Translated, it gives CASSRGGGRTYEQYF. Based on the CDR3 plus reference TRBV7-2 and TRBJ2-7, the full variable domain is GAGVSQSPSNKVTEKGKDVELRCDPISGHTALYWYRQSLGQGLEFLIYFQGNSAPDKSGLPSDRFSAERTGGSVSTLTIQRTQQEDSAVYLCASSRGGGRTYEQYFGPGTRLTVT.

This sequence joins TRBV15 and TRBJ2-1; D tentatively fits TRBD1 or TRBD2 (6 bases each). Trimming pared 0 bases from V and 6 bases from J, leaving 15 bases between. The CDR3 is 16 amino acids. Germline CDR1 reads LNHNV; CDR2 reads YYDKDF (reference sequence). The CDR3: CATSRDRGGGGNEQFF. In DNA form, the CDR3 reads TGTGCCACCAGCAGAGATCGGGGCGGAGGGGGCAATGAGCAGTTCTTC.

The CDR3 coding sequence is TGTGCCAGCAGCCCCCAGGGACTAGCGGTCACCGGGGAGCTGTTTTTT. Amino acids: CASSPQGLAVTGELFF. The chain uses TRBV7-2 and TRBJ2-2, with 11 bases that match TRBD2. This CDR3 is built from 16 residues. V trimming: 5 bases; J trimming: 4 bases; junction bases outside the gene matches: 6. Germline V CDR1 and CDR2: SGHTA, FQGNSA.

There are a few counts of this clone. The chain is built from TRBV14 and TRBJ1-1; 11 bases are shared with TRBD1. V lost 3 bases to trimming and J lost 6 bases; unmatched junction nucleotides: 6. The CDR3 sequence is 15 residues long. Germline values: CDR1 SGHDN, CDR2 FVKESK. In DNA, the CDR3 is TGTGCCAGCAGCCACATCGGACAGGGGGCCCCTGAAGCTTTCTTT. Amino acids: CASSHIGQGAPEAFF.

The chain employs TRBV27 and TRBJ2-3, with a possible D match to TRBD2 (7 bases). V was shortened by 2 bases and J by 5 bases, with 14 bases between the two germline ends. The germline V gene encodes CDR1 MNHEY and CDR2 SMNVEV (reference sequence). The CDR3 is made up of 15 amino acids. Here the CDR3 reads CASSLLARGGDTQYF. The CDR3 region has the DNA TGTGCCAGCAGTTTACTAGCTAGGGGGGGAGATACGCAGTATTTT.